The clone carrying this T cell receptor beta chain was counted many times. Its antigen is still unknown. V was trimmed by 6 bases and J by 6 bases, leaving 18 bases between them. Germline values: CDR1 DFQATT, CDR2 SNEGSKA (reference sequence). This CDR3 contains 14 residues. From the reads, TCRdb called clonotypes with MiXCR, one entry per CDR3 protein. Among fewer than 350,000 distinct CDR3 sequences listed, 25% to 30% were seen once. This entry is derived from a study of T cell repertoires in cytomegalovirus infection. Background on the study: Indications came from public TCR beta signatures; they pointed to CMV infection and to a matching HLA type. General observations from the study: Ex vivo responses were dominated by HLA-C-restricted CMV-specific TCR beta clonotypes.

The genes are TRBV20-1 and TRBJ2-1; the D gene could be TRBD1 or TRBD2 (6 bases each). The input for sequencing was cultured PBMCs, taken from culture after CMV antigen stimulation. The clonotype comes from a human donor in good health (CMV status not recorded). Some clones in this sample may be carry-over from other donors' samples. The CDR3 spells CSATKSGGSNEQFF. The CDR3 nucleotides read TGCAGTGCGACCAAGTCCGGGGGCTCCAATGAGCAGTTCTTC.